One T cell receptor beta chain is described in this entry. The target antigen is unknown. This sample is drawn from a study of T cells in Graves' hyperthyroidism and ophthalmopathy. Each person with ophthalmopathy scored at least 3 on the Clinical Activity Score, reached NOSPECS grade 4 or higher, and had been ill under 3 months. Exclusion of a patient resulted from uncontrolled infection, other autoimmune disease, pregnancy or lactation. Germline CDR1 and CDR2: SGHTA and FQGTGA. CDR3 length: 16 residues. V was pared by 3 bases and J by 3 bases, with 5 bases of the junction left unmatched. Study-wide points: The authors' 13 V-J model separated ophthalmopathy from stable hyperthyroidism. Most expanded thyroid clonotypes above 0.001 also appeared in blood.

Amplified regions were TCR beta CDR3 sequences from RNA transcripts. HTBI primers drove first-round RT-PCR of the TCR CDR3. TCRdb called the multiplex PCR reads again in MiXCR, with one record for every CDR3 protein. Of fewer than 650,000 distinct CDR3 sequences in the sample, about 15% are singletons; the top ten hold around 4%. V is TRBV7-3 and J is TRBJ2-7; 13 nucleotides match TRBD2. Sequencing was done on a sample of blood. The source is a woman aged 40 to 55 with Graves' ophthalmopathy. In nucleotides, the CDR3 is TGTGCCAGCAGCTTTGGACTAGCGGGAGAAAGCTACGAGCAGTACTTC. This translates into CASSFGLAGESYEQYF. Filled out from reference TRBV7-3 and TRBJ2-7, the complete variable domain reads GAGVSQTPSNKVTEKGKYVELRCDPISGHTALYWYRQSLGQGPEFLIYFQGTGAADDSGLPNDRFFAVRPEGSVSTLKIQRTERGDSAVYLCASSFGLAGESYEQYFGPGTRLTVT.